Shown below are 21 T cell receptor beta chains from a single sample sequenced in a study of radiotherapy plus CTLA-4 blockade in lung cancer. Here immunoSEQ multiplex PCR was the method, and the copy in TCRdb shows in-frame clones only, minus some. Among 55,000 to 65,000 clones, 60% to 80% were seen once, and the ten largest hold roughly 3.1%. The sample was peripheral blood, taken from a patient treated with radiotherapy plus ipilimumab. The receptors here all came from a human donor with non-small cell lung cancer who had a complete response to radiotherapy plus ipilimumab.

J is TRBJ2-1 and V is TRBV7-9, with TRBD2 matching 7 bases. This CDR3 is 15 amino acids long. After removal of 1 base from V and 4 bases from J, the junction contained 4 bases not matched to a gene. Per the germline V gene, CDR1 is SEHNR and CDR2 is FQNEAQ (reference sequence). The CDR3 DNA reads TGTGCCAGCAGCTTAGGGGGCGGGGGTTACAATGAGCAGTTCTTC. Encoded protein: CASSLGGGGYNEQFF.

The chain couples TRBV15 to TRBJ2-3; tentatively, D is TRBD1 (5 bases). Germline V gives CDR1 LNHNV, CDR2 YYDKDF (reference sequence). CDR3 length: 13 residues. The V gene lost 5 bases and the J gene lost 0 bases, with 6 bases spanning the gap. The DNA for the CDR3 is TGTGCCACCAGCGACAGAAGCACAGATACGCAGTATTTT. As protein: CATSDRSTDTQYF.

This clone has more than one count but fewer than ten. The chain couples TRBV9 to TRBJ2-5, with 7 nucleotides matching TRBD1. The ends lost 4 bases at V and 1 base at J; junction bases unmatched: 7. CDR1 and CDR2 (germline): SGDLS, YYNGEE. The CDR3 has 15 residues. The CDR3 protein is CASSRYGTVQETQYF. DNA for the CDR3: TGTGCCAGCAGCCGATACGGGACAGTCCAAGAGACCCAGTACTTC.

The CDR3 DNA reads as TGTGCCAGTAGTATTAGCGGGGGGCTGATCGGGACCGGGGAGCTGTTTTTT. It encodes CASSISGGLIGTGELFF. The chain couples TRBV19 to TRBJ2-2; 10 bases match TRBD2. CDR3 length equals 17 residues. Per germline, CDR1 LNHDA and CDR2 SQIVND (reference sequence). V lost 3 bases and J lost 5; bases outside the gene matches: 9. The full variable domain, its missing parts supplied by reference TRBV19 and TRBJ2-2, is DGGITQSPKYLFRKEGQNVTLSCEQNLNHDAMYWYRQDPGQGLRLIYYSQIVNDFQKGDIAEGYSVSREKKESFPLTVTSAQKNPTAFYLCASSISGGLIGTGELFFGEGSRLTVL.

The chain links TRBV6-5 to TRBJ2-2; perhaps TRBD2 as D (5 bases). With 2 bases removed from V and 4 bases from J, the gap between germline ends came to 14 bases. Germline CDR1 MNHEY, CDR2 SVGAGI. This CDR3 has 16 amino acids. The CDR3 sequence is CASSYRATRGTGELFF. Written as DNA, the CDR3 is TGTGCCAGCAGTTACCGGGCCACCCGGGGCACCGGGGAGCTGTTTTTT.

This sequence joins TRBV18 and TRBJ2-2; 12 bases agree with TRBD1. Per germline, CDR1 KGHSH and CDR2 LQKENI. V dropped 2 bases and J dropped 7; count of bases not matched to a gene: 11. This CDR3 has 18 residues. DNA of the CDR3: TGTGCCAGCTCACCATCCTCCGGGACAGGGGGCGCGAACGGGGAGCTGTTTTTT. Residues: CASSPSSGTGGANGELFF.

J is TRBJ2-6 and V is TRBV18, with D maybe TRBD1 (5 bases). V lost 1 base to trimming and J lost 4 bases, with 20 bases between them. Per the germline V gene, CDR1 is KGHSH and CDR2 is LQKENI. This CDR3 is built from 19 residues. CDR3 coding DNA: TGTGCCAGCTCACCACTGGGCGCAGGGTCATTTTACGGGGCCAACGTCCTGACTTTC. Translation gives CASSPLGAGSFYGANVLTF. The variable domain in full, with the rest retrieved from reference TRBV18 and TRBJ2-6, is NAGVMQNPRHLVRRRGQEARLRCSPMKGHSHVYWYRQLPEEGLKFMVYLQKENIIDESGMPKERFSAEFPKEGPSILRIQQVVRGDSAAYFCASSPLGAGSFYGANVLTFGAGSRLTVL.

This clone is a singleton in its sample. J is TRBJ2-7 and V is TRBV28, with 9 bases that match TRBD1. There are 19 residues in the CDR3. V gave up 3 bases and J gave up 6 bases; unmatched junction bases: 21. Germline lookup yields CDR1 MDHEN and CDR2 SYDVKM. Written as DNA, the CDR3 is TGTGCCAGCAGTTTTCCCACCATACACCGGGACAGGGTGAGAATCGAGCAGTACTTC. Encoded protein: CASSFPTIHRDRVRIEQYF.

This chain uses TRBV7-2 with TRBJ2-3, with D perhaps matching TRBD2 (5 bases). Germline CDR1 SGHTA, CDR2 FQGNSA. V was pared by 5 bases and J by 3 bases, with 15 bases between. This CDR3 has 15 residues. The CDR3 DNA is TGTGCCAGCAGCCCCTACAAGTCGGGGACAGATACGCAGTATTTT. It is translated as CASSPYKSGTDTQYF.

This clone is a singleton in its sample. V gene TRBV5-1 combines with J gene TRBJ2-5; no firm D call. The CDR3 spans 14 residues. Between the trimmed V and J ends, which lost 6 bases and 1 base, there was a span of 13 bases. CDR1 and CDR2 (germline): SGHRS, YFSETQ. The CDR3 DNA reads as TGCGCCAGCAAGCTCATGGGCCTCCAAGAGACCCAGTACTTC. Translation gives CASKLMGLQETQYF.

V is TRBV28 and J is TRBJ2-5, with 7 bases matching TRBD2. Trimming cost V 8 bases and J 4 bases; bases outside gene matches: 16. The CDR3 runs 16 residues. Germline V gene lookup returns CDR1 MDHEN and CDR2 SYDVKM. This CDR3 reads CASSNYGASGRETQYF. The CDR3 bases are TGTGCCAGCTCCAATTATGGGGCTAGCGGACGAGAGACCCAGTACTTC.

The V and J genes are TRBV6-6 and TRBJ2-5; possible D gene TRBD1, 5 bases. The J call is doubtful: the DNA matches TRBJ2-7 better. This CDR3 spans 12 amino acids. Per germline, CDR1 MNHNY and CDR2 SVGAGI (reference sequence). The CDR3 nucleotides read TGTGCCAGCACGGACAAGACCTACGAGCAGTACTTC. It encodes CASTDKTYEQYF.

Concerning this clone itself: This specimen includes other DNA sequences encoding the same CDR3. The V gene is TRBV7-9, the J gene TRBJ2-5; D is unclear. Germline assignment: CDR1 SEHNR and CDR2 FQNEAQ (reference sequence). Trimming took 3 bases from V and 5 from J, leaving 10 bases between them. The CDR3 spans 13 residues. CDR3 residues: CASSFRGAETQYF. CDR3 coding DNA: TGTGCCAGCAGCTTCAGAGGAGCCGAGACCCAGTACTTC.

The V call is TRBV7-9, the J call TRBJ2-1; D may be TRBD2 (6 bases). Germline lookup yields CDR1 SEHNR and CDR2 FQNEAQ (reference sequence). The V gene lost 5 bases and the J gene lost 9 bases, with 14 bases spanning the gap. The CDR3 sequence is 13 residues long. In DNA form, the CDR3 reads TGTGCCAGCAGCACCCAACTGGGGGGTGAGCAGTTCTTC. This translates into CASSTQLGGEQFF.

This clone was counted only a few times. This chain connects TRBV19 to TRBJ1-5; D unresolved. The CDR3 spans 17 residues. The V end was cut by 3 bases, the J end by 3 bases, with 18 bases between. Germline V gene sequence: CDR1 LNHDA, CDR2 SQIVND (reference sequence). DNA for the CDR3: TGTGCCAGTAGTATCCCCCCATCAGGATCCTTCAATCAGCCCCAGCATTTT. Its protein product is CASSIPPSGSFNQPQHF.

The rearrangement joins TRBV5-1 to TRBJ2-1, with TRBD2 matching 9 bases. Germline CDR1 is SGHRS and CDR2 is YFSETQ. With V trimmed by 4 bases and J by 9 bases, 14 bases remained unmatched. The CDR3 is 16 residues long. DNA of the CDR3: TGCGCCAGCAGCACCGACCGACTAGCGGCGGGAGGTGAGCAGTTCTTC. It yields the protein CASSTDRLAAGGEQFF.

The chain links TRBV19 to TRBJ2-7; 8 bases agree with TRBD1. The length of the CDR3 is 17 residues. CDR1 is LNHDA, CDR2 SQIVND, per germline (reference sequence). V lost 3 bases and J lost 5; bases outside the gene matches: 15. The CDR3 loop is CASSIGGLTGDSHEQYF. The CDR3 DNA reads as TGTGCCAGTAGTATCGGGGGCTTGACAGGGGATTCCCACGAGCAGTACTTC.

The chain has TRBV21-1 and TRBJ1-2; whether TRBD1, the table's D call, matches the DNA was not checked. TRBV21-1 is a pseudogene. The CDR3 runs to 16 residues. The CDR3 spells CASSKGMQAPNYGYTF. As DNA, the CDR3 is TGTGCCAGCAGCAAAGGGATGCAGGCCCCGAACTATGGCTACACCTTC.

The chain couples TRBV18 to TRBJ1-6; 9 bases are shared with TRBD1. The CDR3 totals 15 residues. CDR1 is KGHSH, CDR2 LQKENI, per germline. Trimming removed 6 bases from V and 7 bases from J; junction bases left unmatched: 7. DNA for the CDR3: TGTGCCAGCTCGTACTCGACAGGGGGAAATTCACCCCTCCACTTT. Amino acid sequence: CASSYSTGGNSPLHF.

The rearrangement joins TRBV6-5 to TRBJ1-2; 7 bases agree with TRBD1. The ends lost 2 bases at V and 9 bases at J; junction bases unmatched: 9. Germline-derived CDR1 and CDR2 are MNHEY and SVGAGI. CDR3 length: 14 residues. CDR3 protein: CASSYADWDRSYTF. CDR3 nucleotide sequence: TGTGCCAGCAGTTACGCGGACTGGGACAGAAGCTACACCTTC.

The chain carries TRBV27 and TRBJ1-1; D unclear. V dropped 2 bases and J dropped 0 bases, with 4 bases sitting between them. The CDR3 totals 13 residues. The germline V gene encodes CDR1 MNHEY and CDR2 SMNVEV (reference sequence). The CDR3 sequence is CASSLTVNTEAFF. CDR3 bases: TGTGCCAGCAGTTTAACGGTGAACACTGAAGCTTTCTTT.